This T cell receptor beta chain is from a study of long-term antiretroviral therapy in people with HIV. Two or more post-ART PBMC samples, plus at least one pre-ART sample, were available for each donor. The assay used was immunoSEQ (version v3.0), run at survey level. TCRdb's copy holds only in-frame clones and misses some; the assay was immunoSEQ multiplex PCR. The sample consists of 20,000 to 30,000 clones, about 85% of them appearing once. Between the trimmed V and J ends, which lost 0 bases and 5 bases, there was a span of 6 bases. The CDR3 runs to 13 residues. Germline V CDR1 and CDR2: SGHTA, FQGNSA.

The material sequenced was unsorted PBMCs, taken 1.9 years after starting antiretroviral therapy. V gene TRBV7-2 combines with J gene TRBJ2-3; D not certain. This clonotype was obtained from a woman aged 25-40 years with HIV. CDR3 sequence (DNA): TGTGCCAGCAGCTTAGCATGGGAAGATACGCAGTATTTT. Its protein product is CASSLAWEDTQYF. Variable domain in full (rest from reference TRBV7-2 and TRBJ2-3): GAGVSQSPSNKVTEKGKDVELRCDPISGHTALYWYRQSLGQGLEFLIYFQGNSAPDKSGLPSDRFSAERTGGSVSTLTIQRTQQEDSAVYLCASSLAWEDTQYFGPGTRLTVL.